Included here is one T cell receptor (beta chain) sequence, with context. Its antigen remains unknown. V dropped 5 bases and J dropped 1; count of bases not matched to a gene: 9. The CDR3 length is 18 residues. From germline, CDR1 is SGHTA and CDR2 FQGNSA. This sample was taken from a study of T cell responses to AZD1222 COVID-19 vaccine. Study at large: Researchers grouped second doses given at about 4 or about 12 weeks into one pool. Study results and caveats: Among vaccine-associated CD4 TCRs, coverage spanned spike, with dominance at 160-218 and 743-854. Donors skewed white British and female; clonal diversity was possibly underestimated.

Generated by immunoSEQ multiplex PCR, the TCRdb table keeps only in-frame clones and is missing some. The data contain roughly 98,000 clones, approximately 90% of them singletons. This receptor was taken from an adult in good health. V and J are TRBV7-2 and TRBJ1-6; 9 nucleotides line up with TRBD1. The input for sequencing was peripheral blood, taken on day 0 of AZD1222 vaccination. The CDR3 DNA sequence: TGTGCCAGCAGCCACCGGGACAGGGATCGGTCCTATAATTCACCCCTCCACTTT. It is translated as CASSHRDRDRSYNSPLHF.